The present TCR beta chain was sequenced within a study of T cell responses to AZD1222 COVID-19 vaccine. Overall study findings and caveats: Regions 160-218 and 743-854 held dominance among vaccine-associated CD4 TCRs, which spanned spike. Nearly half of spike-specific TCRs reportedly target unmutated variant regions.

About this clone: Its antigen is unknown.

Sequenced by immunoSEQ multiplex PCR; TCRdb stores in-frame clones only, minus some. The sample lists fewer than 250,000 clones, about 92% occurring once. The material sequenced was peripheral blood, taken on day 0 of MenACWY control vaccination. The receptor comes from an adult in good health.

CDR3 sequence (DNA): TGTGCCAGCAGCCCCCGCCGGGGTCTCTACAATGAGCAGTTCTTC. This gives the protein CASSPRRGLYNEQFF. This chain links TRBV11-2 with TRBJ2-1; D is possibly TRBD2 (5 bases). Germline CDR1 SGHAT, CDR2 FQNNGV. Trimming removed 5 bases from V and 3 bases from J, with 14 bases in between. This CDR3 comprises 15 residues.